These T cell receptor beta chains were read from a single sample in a study of shared clonotypes between healthy human individuals. TCRdb's copy holds only in-frame clones and misses some; the assay was immunoSEQ multiplex PCR. The table lists about 2.1 million clones, 90% to 95% of them singletons. The specimen sequenced was naive CD8+ T cells from PBMCs. These receptors came from a man in his late teens or twenties in good health. Some clones in this sample may be carry-over from other donors' samples. Both conserved end residues are part of each CDR3. The order of the fields is clone size, V gene, J gene, D gene, CDR3 DNA, CDR3 protein. The D gene is left open where the match is weak. Some rows have no size entry. The others give once, few or many, or a class for an expanded clone.

>-|TRBV27|TRBJ2-7|TRBD1
TGTGCCAGCAGCCTACAGGGGGGATCCTACGAGCAGTACTTC
CASSLQGGSYEQYF
>-|TRBV5-4|TRBJ1-2|-
TGTGCCAGCAGCTTGGATTGGGGGAAGTTCAGGGAGGGCTATGGCTACACCTTC
CASSLDWGKFREGYGYTF
>-|TRBV18|TRBJ2-1|TRBD2
TGTGCCAGCTCCCTGACGGCGGGACTAGCCCGGGCAGTAGGAACCTACAATGAGCAGTTCTTC
CASSLTAGLARAVGTYNEQFF
>-|TRBV5-1|TRBJ1-2|-
TGCGCCAGCAGCCCGGGCTTGGCCTATGGCTACACCTTC
CASSPGLAYGYTF
>-|TRBV5-6|TRBJ2-1|-
TGTGCCAGCAGCTTAGGGGGTTACTACAATGAGCAGTTCTTC
CASSLGGYYNEQFF
>-|TRBV5-6|TRBJ2-7|-
TGTGCCAGCAGCCCCGCGGGACAGAGATACGAGCAGTACTTC
CASSPAGQRYEQYF
>once|TRBV11-2|TRBJ2-2|-
TGTGCCAGCAGCTTAGTCGCCATATCCCAGGGCGCCGGGGAGCTGTTTTTT
CASSLVAISQGAGELFF
>-|TRBV27|TRBJ2-7|-
TGTGCCAGCACCTCCCTACCCCTCGGGGGGCGAAAGCAGTACTTC
CASTSLPLGGRKQYF
>-|TRBV10-2|TRBJ2-7|-
TGCGCCAGCAGTGACCCACTTGGCGCAGGTTCCTACGAGCAGTACTTC
CASSDPLGAGSYEQYF
>-|TRBV6-1|TRBJ1-5|-
TGTGCCAGCAGTCTTTTAAGCAATCAGCCCCAGCATTTT
CASSLLSNQPQHF
>-|TRBV6-5|TRBJ1-2|-
TGTGCCAGCAGTTACGGGGGGCTGAGTGGCTACACCTTC
CASSYGGLSGYTF
>-|TRBV2|TRBJ1-4|-
TGTGCCAGCCTTGGGGAGCATGAAAAACTGTTTTTT
CASLGEHEKLFF
>-|TRBV28|TRBJ2-7|TRBD2
TGTGCCAGCAGTCGACCCTTGGAGCGGGAGGGCCGTTACGAGCAGTACTTC
CASSRPLEREGRYEQYF
>-|TRBV5-5|TRBJ1-2|-
TGTGCCAGCAGCCCAGAAACGGCCAGGGCCTATGGCTACACCTTC
CASSPETARAYGYTF
>-|TRBV4-2|TRBJ2-3|TRBD2
TGTGCCAGCAGCCAAAGAACTAGCGGGAGTTGGGTCACAGATACGCAGTATTTT
CASSQRTSGSWVTDTQYF
>-|TRBV27|TRBJ2-7|TRBD2
TGTGCCAGCAGTCCCTCCAGCGGGAGGATCAGTTACGAGCAGTACTTC
CASSPSSGRISYEQYF
>-|TRBV6-1|TRBJ2-7|-
TGTGCCAGCCGCCAGCCCCCCCTCGGCATCTCCTTC
CASRQPPLGISF
>-|TRBV27|TRBJ1-1|-
TGTGCCAGCAGTTTAGCGAGGGGCCGCACTGAAGCTTTCTTT
CASSLARGRTEAFF
>-|TRBV11-2|TRBJ2-7|-
TGTGCCAGCAGCTTCGGAGGGTTCACGAGCTCCTACGAGCAGTACTTC
CASSFGGFTSSYEQYF
>few|TRBV19|TRBJ1-5|TRBD1
TGTGCCAGTAGTACCGGACAGGGGGCCATGTATGGCAATCAGCCCCAGCATTTT
CASSTGQGAMYGNQPQHF
>-|TRBV4-1|TRBJ2-3|-
TGCGCCAGCAGCCAAGCGGGGTCCACAGATACGCAGTATTTT
CASSQAGSTDTQYF
>-|TRBV7-9|TRBJ2-1|-
TGTGCCAGCAGCGCCAGGGATCTCTACAATGAGCAGTTCTTC
CASSARDLYNEQFF
>-|TRBV28|TRBJ2-7|TRBD1
TGTGCCAGCAGGGACAGGCCCTCCTACGAGCAGTACTTC
CASRDRPSYEQYF
>-|TRBV4-1|TRBJ2-7|-
TGCGCCAGCAGCCAAGACCCGGGGCCCTCCTACGAGCAGTACTTC
CASSQDPGPSYEQYF
>-|TRBV29-1|TRBJ2-1|-
TGCAGCGTTGAGGTGAGCTCCTACAATGAGCAGTTCTTC
CSVEVSSYNEQFF
>-|TRBV7-8|TRBJ2-7|-
TGTGCCAGCAGCCCAAACCCGCGGTCCGAGCAGTACTTC
CASSPNPRSEQYF
>-|TRBV7-6|TRBJ2-5|TRBD2
TGTGCCAGCAGCGCCGGAGGCATAGCGGGAGGGCAAGAGACCCAGTACTTC
CASSAGGIAGGQETQYF
>once|TRBV6-5|TRBJ1-1|-
TGTGCCAGCAGGTATAACACTGAAGCTTTCTTT
CASRYNTEAFF
>few|TRBV30|TRBJ1-1|-
TGTGCCTGGAGTGCCCGGACGGTGAACACTGAAGCTTTCTTT
CAWSARTVNTEAFF
>once|TRBV30|TRBJ2-7|-
TGTGCCTGGAGGGGGCGGGGATACTACGAGCAGTACTTC
CAWRGRGYYEQYF
>-|TRBV10-3|TRBJ2-3|-
TGTGCCATCAGTGATCGCGGGGCTAGCACAGATACGCAGTATTTT
CAISDRGASTDTQYF
>-|TRBV29-1|TRBJ2-7|-
TGCAGCGTTGAATATCTATGTTGGACAAAGACCTACGAGCAGTACTTC
CSVEYLCWTKTYEQYF
>-|TRBV13|TRBJ2-3|TRBD2
TGTGCCAGCAGCCCAAGCGGGAGGGACACAGATACGCAGTATTTT
CASSPSGRDTDTQYF
>few|TRBV5-4|TRBJ1-1|-
TGTGCCAGCAGCGGTGGGAACACTGAAGCTTTCTTT
CASSGGNTEAFF
>few|TRBV19|TRBJ1-5|-
TGTGCCAGTAAAAACAGGGTGGTCAGCAATCAGCCCCAGCATTTT
CASKNRVVSNQPQHF
>-|TRBV4-1|TRBJ2-7|-
TGCGCCAGCAGCCAAGAGGGAGGCGAGCAGTACTTC
CASSQEGGEQYF
>-|TRBV9|TRBJ1-3|-
TGTGCCAGCAGCGCTGGGGACTCACTCTCTGGAAACACCATATATTTT
CASSAGDSLSGNTIYF
>-|TRBV5-4|TRBJ1-1|TRBD1
TGTGCCAGCAGGGGCGGACAGGGGGCGCGCGCAGCTTTCTTT
CASRGGQGARAAFF
>-|TRBV28|TRBJ2-5|-
TGTGCCAGCAGTCCTCAGGGTTTGAAGACCCAGTACTTC
CASSPQGLKTQYF
>-|TRBV27|TRBJ2-3|-
TGTGCCAGCAGCTTTCTAAAGGGGGGGGATACGCAGTATTTT
CASSFLKGGDTQYF
>-|TRBV19|TRBJ2-1|TRBD2
TGTGCCAGTAGTCCACCGGGACTAGCGGGATACAATGAGCAGTTCTTC
CASSPPGLAGYNEQFF
>-|TRBV9|TRBJ2-7|-
TGTGCCAGCAGCGGAGGGAGTGTCTACGAGCAGTACTTC
CASSGGSVYEQYF
>-|TRBV6-5|TRBJ2-5|-
TGTGCCACCTGGTCGGAGACCCAGTACTTC
CATWSETQYF
>once|TRBV10-2|TRBJ2-7|-
TGCGCCAGCAGTGAACCAGTCTCCTACGAGCAGTACTTC
CASSEPVSYEQYF
>-|TRBV19|TRBJ2-7|-
TGTGCCAGTACCCCCGGTTGGGGATCCTACGAGCAGTACTTC
CASTPGWGSYEQYF
>-|TRBV5-1|TRBJ2-3|-
TGCGCCAGCAGCTCGGGAGCAGATACGCAGTATTTT
CASSSGADTQYF
>-|TRBV7-9|TRBJ1-2|-
TGTGCCAGCAGCTTAGGAGTCCAGGGGCACTATGGCTACACCTTC
CASSLGVQGHYGYTF
>-|TRBV6-5|TRBJ1-2|-
TGTGCCAGCGGCATCCGAGTAGTGTCATCGAATGGCTACACCTTC
CASGIRVVSSNGYTF
>-|TRBV2|TRBJ2-7|-
TGTGCCAGCAGTGAAGGGACAGACGAGCAGTACTTC
CASSEGTDEQYF
>-|TRBV7-9|TRBJ2-3|TRBD2
TGTGCCAGCAGCTTTGCTCACCCTGGGACTAGCGGGGTTTCCTTT
CASSFAHPGTSGVSF
>-|TRBV6-5|TRBJ2-7|-
TGTGCCAGCAGTTACTCCGGACGGATTTACGAGCAGTACTTC
CASSYSGRIYEQYF
>once|TRBV27|TRBJ1-5|-
TGTGCCAGCAGTTTAAACAGCTTTTACAATCAGCCCCAGCATTTT
CASSLNSFYNQPQHF
>-|TRBV4-2|TRBJ2-2|TRBD1
TGTGCCAGCAGCCACTTGACAGGGACCACCGGGGAGCTGTTTTTT
CASSHLTGTTGELFF
>-|TRBV19|TRBJ2-2|-
TGTGCCAGTAGTATCCCCCCCTCTGGGGAGACCGGGGAGCTGTTTTTT
CASSIPPSGETGELFF
>-|TRBV14|TRBJ1-2|-
TGTGCCAGCAGCCAAGATGGGGCTAGGGGCCGACTCTATGGCTACACCTTC
CASSQDGARGRLYGYTF
>-|TRBV4-1|TRBJ2-7|-
TGCGCCAGCAGCCCCATGGCGGGAACCTACGAGCAGTACTTC
CASSPMAGTYEQYF
>-|TRBV18|TRBJ1-2|-
TGTGCCAGCTCATCTGGACCCGTACGCGAGGGCTACACCTTC
CASSSGPVREGYTF
>-|TRBV27|TRBJ2-3|-
TGTGCCAGCAGTTTAAGGAGGGGCACAGATACGCAGTATTTT
CASSLRRGTDTQYF
>-|TRBV19|TRBJ1-5|TRBD1
TGTGCCAGTAGTATTCAGCAGGGGGTTTTTAGCAATCAGCCCCAGCATTTT
CASSIQQGVFSNQPQHF
>-|TRBV4-3|TRBJ2-1|TRBD2
TGCGCCAGCAGCCAAGATATAGCTAGCGGAGTATACAATGAGCAGTTCTTC
CASSQDIASGVYNEQFF